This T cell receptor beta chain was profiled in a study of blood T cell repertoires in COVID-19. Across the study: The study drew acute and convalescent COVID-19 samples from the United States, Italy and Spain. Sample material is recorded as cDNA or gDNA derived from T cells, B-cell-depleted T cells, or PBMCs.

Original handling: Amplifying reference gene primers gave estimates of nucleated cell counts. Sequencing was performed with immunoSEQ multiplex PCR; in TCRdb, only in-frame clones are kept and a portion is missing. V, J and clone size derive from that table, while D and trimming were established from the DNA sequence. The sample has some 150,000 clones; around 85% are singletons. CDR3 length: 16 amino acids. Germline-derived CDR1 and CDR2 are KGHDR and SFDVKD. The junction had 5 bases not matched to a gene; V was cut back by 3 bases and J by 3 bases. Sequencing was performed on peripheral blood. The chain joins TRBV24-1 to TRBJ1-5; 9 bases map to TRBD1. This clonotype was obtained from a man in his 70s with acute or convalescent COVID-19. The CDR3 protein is CATSDARDRVNQPQHF. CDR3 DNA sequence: TGTGCCACCAGTGATGCCCGGGACAGGGTCAATCAGCCCCAGCATTTT.